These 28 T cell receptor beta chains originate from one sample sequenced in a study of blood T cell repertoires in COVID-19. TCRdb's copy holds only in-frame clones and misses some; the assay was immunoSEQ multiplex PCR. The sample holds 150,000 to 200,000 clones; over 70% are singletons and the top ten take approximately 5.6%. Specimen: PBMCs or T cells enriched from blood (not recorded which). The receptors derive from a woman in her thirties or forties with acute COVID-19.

The CDR3 loop reads CASSQKGEANTIYF. CDR3 DNA: TGTGCCAGCAGCCAAAAAGGGGAGGCAAACACCATATATTTT. The V gene is TRBV3-1 (or the pseudogene TRBV3-2), the J gene TRBJ1-3; the D gene is possibly TRBD1 (5 bases). The CDR3 sequence is 14 residues long. The ends were cut back, 2 bases at V and 6 bases at J, with 11 bases in the middle. CDR1 and CDR2 (germline): LGHDT, YNNKEL (reference sequence).

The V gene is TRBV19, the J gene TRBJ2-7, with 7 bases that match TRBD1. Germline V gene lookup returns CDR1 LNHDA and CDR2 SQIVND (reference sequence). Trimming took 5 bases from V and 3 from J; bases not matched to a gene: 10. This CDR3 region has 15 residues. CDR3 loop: CASSQNRDRIYEQYF. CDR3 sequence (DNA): TGTGCCAGTAGTCAGAATCGGGACAGAATCTACGAGCAGTACTTC.

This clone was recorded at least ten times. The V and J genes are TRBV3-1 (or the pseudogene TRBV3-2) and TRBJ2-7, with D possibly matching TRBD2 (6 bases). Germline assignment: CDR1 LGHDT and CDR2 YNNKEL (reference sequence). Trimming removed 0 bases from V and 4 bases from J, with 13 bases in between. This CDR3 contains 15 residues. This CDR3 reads CASSQESGSSYEQYF. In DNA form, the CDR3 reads TGTGCCAGCAGCCAAGAATCCGGGAGCAGTTACGAGCAGTACTTC.

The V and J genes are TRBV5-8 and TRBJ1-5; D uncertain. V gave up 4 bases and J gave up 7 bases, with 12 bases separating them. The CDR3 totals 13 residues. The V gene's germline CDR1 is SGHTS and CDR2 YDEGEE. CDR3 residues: CASSTSISQPQHF. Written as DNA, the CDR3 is TGTGCCAGCAGCACCTCTATTTCCCAGCCCCAGCATTTT. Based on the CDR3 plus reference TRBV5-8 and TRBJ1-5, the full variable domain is EAGVTQSPTHLIKTRGQQATLRCSPISGHTSVYWYQQALGLGLQFLLWYDEGEERNRGNFPPRFSGRQFPNYSSELNVNALELEDSALYLCASSTSISQPQHFGDGTRLSIL.

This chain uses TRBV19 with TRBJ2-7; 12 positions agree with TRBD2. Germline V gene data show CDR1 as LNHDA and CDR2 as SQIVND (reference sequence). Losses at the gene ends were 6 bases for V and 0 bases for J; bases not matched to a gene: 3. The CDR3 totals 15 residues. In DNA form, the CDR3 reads TGTGCCAGTAGCCCGACTAGCGGGAGCTCCTACGAGCAGTACTTC. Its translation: CASSPTSGSSYEQYF. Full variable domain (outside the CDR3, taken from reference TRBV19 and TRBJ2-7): DGGITQSPKYLFRKEGQNVTLSCEQNLNHDAMYWYRQDPGQGLRLIYYSQIVNDFQKGDIAEGYSVSREKKESFPLTVTSAQKNPTAFYLCASSPTSGSSYEQYFGPGTRLTVT.

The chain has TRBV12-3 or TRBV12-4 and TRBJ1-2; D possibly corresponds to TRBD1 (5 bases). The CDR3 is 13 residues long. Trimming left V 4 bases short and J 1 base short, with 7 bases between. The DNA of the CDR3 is TGTGCCAGCAGTTGGGGCCTTAACTATGGCTACACCTTC. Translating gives CASSWGLNYGYTF.

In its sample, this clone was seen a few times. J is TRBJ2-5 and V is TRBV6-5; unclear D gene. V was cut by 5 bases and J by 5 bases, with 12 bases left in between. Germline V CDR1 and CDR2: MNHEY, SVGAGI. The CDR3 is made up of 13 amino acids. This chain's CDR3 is CASSTTNWETQYF. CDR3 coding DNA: TGTGCCAGCAGTACTACAAATTGGGAGACCCAGTACTTC.

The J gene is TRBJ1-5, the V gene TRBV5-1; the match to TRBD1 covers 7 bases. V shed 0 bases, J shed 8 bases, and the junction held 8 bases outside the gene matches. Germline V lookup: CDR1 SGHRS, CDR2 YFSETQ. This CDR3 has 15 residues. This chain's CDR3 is CASSLGQGSGEPQHF. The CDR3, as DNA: TGCGCCAGCAGCTTGGGACAGGGTTCAGGGGAGCCCCAGCATTTT.

The CDR3 is CASSGLLNTEAFF. As DNA, the CDR3 is TGTGCCAGTAGTGGACTTCTTAACACTGAAGCTTTCTTT. The chain joins TRBV19 to TRBJ1-1; D is ambiguous. The CDR3 sequence is 13 residues long. V dropped 5 bases and J dropped 2 bases, with 9 bases sitting between them. Per germline, CDR1 LNHDA and CDR2 SQIVND (reference sequence). The full variable domain, rest sourced from reference TRBV19 and TRBJ1-1, is DGGITQSPKYLFRKEGQNVTLSCEQNLNHDAMYWYRQDPGQGLRLIYYSQIVNDFQKGDIAEGYSVSREKKESFPLTVTSAQKNPTAFYLCASSGLLNTEAFFGQGTRLTVV.

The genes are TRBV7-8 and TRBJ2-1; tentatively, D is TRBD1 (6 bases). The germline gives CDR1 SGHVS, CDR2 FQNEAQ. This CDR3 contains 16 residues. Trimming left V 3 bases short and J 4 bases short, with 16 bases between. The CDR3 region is CASSFIRQEAYNEQFF. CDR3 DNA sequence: TGTGCCAGCAGCTTCATAAGACAGGAGGCTTACAATGAGCAGTTCTTC. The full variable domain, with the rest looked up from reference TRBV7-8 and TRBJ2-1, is GAGVSQSPRYKVAKRGQDVALRCDPISGHVSLFWYQQALGQGPEFLTYFQNEAQLDKSGLPSDRFFAERPEGSVSTLKIQRTQQEDSAVYLCASSFIRQEAYNEQFFGPGTRLTVL.

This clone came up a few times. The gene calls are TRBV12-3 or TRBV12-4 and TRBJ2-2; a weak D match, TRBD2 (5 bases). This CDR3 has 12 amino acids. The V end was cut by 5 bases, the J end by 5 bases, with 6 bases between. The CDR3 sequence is CASSRGTGELFF. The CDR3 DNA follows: TGTGCCAGCAGTCGGGGAACCGGGGAGCTGTTTTTT.

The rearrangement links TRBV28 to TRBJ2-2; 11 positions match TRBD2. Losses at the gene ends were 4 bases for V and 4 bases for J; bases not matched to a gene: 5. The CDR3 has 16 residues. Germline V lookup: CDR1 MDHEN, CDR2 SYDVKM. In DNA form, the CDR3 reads TGTGCCAGCAGTTCTCTAGCGGGAGGATCCACCGGGGAGCTGTTTTTT. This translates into CASSSLAGGSTGELFF. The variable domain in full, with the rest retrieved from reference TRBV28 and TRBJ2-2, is DVKVTQSSRYLVKRTGEKVFLECVQDMDHENMFWYRQDPGLGLRLIYFSYDVKMKEKGDIPEGYSVSREKKERFSLILESASTNQTSMYLCASSSLAGGSTGELFFGEGSRLTVL.

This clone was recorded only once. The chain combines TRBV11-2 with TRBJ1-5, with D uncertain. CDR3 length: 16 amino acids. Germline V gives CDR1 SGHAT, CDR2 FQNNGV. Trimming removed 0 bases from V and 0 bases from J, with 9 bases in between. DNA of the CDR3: TGTGCCAGCAGCTTAGAGGGCACTCATAGCAATCAGCCCCAGCATTTT. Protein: CASSLEGTHSNQPQHF.

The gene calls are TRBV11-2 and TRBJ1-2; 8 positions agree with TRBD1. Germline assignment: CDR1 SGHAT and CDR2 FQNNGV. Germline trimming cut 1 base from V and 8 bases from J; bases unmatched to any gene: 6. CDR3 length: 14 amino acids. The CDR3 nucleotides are TGTGCCAGCAGCTTAGCTCCAGGGGGCGCAGGCTACACCTTC. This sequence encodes CASSLAPGGAGYTF.

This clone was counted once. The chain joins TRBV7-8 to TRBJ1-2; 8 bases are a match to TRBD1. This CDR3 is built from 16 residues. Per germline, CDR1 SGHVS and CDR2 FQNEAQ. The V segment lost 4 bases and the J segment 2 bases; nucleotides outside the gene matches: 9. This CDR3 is CASSYQQGVPNYGYTF. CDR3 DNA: TGTGCCAGCAGCTACCAACAGGGGGTTCCGAACTATGGCTACACCTTC.

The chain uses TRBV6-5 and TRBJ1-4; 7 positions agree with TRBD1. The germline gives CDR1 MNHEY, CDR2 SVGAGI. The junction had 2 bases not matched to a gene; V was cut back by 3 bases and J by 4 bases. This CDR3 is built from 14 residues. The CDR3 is CASSYGDSNEKLFF. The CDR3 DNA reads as TGTGCCAGCAGTTATGGGGACAGTAATGAAAAACTGTTTTTT.

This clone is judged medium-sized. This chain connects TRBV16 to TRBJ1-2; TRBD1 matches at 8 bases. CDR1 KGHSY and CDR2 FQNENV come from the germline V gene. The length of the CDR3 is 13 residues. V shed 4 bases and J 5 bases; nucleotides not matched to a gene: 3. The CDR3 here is CASSLTGGYGYTF. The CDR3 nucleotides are TGTGCCAGCAGCCTAACAGGGGGGTATGGCTACACCTTC.

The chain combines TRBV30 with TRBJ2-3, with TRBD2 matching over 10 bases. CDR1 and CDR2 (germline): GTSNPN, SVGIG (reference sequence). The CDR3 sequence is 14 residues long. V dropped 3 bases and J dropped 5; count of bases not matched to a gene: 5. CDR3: CAWSLAGVKDTQYF. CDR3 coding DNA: TGTGCCTGGAGCCTAGCGGGAGTTAAAGATACGCAGTATTTT.

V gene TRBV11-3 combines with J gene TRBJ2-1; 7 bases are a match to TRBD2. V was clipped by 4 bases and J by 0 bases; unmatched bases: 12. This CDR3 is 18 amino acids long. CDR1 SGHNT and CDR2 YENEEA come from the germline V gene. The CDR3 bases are TGTGCCAGCAGCTCGTACCTGACGAGCGGGGACTCCTACAATGAGCAGTTCTTC. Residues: CASSSYLTSGDSYNEQFF. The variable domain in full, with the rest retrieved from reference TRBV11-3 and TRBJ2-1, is EAGVVQSPRYKIIEKKQPVAFWCNPISGHNTLYWYLQNLGQGPELLIRYENEEAVDDSQLPKDRFSAERLKGVDSTLKIQPAELGDSAVYLCASSSYLTSGDSYNEQFFGPGTRLTVL.

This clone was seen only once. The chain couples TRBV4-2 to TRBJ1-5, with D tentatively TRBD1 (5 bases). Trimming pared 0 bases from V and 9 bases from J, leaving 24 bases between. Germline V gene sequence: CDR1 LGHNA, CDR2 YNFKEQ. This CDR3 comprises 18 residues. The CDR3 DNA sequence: TGTGCCAGCAGCCAAGATCCCCCTAGCGGGACGGCATTTACGCCCCAGCATTTT. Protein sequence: CASSQDPPSGTAFTPQHF.

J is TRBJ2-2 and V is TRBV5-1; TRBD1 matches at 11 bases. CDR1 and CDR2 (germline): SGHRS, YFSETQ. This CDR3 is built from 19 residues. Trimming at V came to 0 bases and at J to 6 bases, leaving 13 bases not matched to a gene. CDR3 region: CASSLGGTPGTGGAGELFF. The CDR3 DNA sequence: TGCGCCAGCAGCTTGGGAGGGACCCCCGGGACAGGGGGTGCCGGGGAGCTGTTTTTT. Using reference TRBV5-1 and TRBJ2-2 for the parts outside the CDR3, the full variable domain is KAGVTQTPRYLIKTRGQQVTLSCSPISGHRSVSWYQQTPGQGLQFLFEYFSETQRNKGNFPGRFSGRQFSNSRSEMNVSTLELGDSALYLCASSLGGTPGTGGAGELFFGEGSRLTVL.

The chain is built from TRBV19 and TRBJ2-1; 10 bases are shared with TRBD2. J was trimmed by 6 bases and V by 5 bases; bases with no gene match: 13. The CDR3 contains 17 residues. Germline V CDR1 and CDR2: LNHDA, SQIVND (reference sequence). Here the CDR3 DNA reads TGTGCCAGTAGTCCGTTAGCGGGAGGCGCATACCTCAATGAGCAGTTCTTC. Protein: CASSPLAGGAYLNEQFF.

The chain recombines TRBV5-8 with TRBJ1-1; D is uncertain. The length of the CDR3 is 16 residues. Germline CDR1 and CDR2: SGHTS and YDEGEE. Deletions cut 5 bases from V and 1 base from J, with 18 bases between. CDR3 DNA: TGTGCCAGCAGTCCTTGGGCCGCCAGGCCGAACACTGAAGCTTTCTTT. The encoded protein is CASSPWAARPNTEAFF.

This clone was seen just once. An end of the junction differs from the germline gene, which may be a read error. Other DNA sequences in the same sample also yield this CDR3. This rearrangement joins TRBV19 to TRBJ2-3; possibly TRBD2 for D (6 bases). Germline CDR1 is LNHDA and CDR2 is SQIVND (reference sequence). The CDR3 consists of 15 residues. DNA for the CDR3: TGTGCTAGTAGTATAGGGCCCCAGGGAGGAGATACGCAGTATTTT. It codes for CASSIGPQGGDTQYF.

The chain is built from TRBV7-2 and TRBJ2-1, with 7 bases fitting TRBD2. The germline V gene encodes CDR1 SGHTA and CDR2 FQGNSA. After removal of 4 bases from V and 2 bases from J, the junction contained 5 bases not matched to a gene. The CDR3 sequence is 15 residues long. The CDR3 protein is CASSSRRETYNEQFF. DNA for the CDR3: TGTGCCAGCAGCTCAAGGCGGGAGACCTACAATGAGCAGTTCTTC.

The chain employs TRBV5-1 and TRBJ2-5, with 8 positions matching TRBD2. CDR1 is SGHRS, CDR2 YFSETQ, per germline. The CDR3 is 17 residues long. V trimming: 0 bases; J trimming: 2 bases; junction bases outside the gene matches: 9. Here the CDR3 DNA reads TGCGCCAGCAGCTTGGATAGGCTAGCGGGTTTTCAAGAGACCCAGTACTTC. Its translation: CASSLDRLAGFQETQYF. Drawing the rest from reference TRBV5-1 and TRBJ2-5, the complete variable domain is KAGVTQTPRYLIKTRGQQVTLSCSPISGHRSVSWYQQTPGQGLQFLFEYFSETQRNKGNFPGRFSGRQFSNSRSEMNVSTLELGDSALYLCASSLDRLAGFQETQYFGPGTRLLVL.

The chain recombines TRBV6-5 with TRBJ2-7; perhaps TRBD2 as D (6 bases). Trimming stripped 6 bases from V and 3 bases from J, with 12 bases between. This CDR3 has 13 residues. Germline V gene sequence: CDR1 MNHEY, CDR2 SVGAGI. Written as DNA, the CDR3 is TGTGCCAGCAGATCTAGGGAGGACTACGAGCAGTACTTC. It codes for CASRSREDYEQYF.

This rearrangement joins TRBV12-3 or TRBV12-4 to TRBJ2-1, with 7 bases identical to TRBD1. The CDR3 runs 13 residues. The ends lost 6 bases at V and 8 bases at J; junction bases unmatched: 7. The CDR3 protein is CASRTGTAHEQFF. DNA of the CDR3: TGTGCCAGCAGAACCGGGACAGCTCATGAGCAGTTCTTC.